Listed below are T cell receptor beta chains from one sample, sequenced in a study of cytotoxic CD8 clonotypes in ibrutinib-treated CLL. TCRdb's copy holds only in-frame clones and misses some; the assay was immunoSEQ multiplex PCR. This sample has around 310,000 clones, with roughly 85% found just once. The sequences come from PBMCs, collected before ibrutinib treatment. Source of these receptors: a human donor with chronic lymphocytic leukemia. The CDR3 runs from the conserved cysteine through the conserved F or W. D genes are given only for firm matches. Size values are once, few and many counts, or a class for expanded clones, and some rows have none.

j_gene,abundance,d_gene,v_gene,len,CDR3nt,CDR3aa
TRBJ2-1,-,TRBD1,TRBV30,15,TGTGCCTGGAGCTCCGGACAGGCCACATACAATGAGCAGTTCTTC,CAWSSGQATYNEQFF
TRBJ2-7,-,TRBD2,TRBV11-2,18,TGTGCCAGCAGCTCCGGGGGACTAGCGGGAGTTCGCCCCTACGAGCAGTACTTC,CASSSGGLAGVRPYEQYF
TRBJ1-5,-,-,TRBV28,12,TGTGCCAGCAGTTTATGGGCGAAGAGACAGCATTTT,CASSLWAKRQHF
TRBJ2-7,few,-,TRBV6-1,14,TGTGCCAGCAGTGAAGTTGGCAGGACCCCCGAGCAGTACTTC,CASSEVGRTPEQYF
TRBJ2-3,-,-,TRBV4-1,16,TGCGCCAGCAGCCAAGTCTACTACCCTGAAGGAGATACGCAGTATTTT,CASSQVYYPEGDTQYF
TRBJ2-7,-,TRBD1,TRBV10-2,14,TGCGCCAGCAGTGTTGACAGGGGAATCAACGAGCAGTACTTC,CASSVDRGINEQYF
TRBJ2-2,-,TRBD2,TRBV27,15,TGTGCCAGCAGTCTCCCCAGCGGGAGAACCGGGGAGCTGTTTTTT,CASSLPSGRTGELFF
TRBJ1-1,once,-,TRBV9,14,TGTGCCAGCAGCGTAGACGGCAGGGTGACTGAAGCTTTCTTT,CASSVDGRVTEAFF
TRBJ2-7,once,-,TRBV5-1,12,TGCGCCAGCAATGCGCAGGACGATAAGCAGTACTTC,CASNAQDDKQYF
TRBJ1-1,-,TRBD1,TRBV9,14,TGTGCCAGCAGCGAAACAGGGGGCTTCACTGAAGCTTTCTTT,CASSETGGFTEAFF
TRBJ2-3,once,-,TRBV10-3,13,TGTGCCATCAGTCGACAGTCCACAGATACGCAGTATTTT,CAISRQSTDTQYF
TRBJ2-5,-,TRBD2,TRBV5-4,17,TGTGCCAGCAGCTTGGATTTAGCGGGAGGAGAGTGGGAGACCCAGTACTTC,CASSLDLAGGEWETQYF
TRBJ2-1,-,-,TRBV27,15,TGTGCCAGCAGTTTCGAAGTTAGCTCCTACAATGAGCAGTTCTTC,CASSFEVSSYNEQFF
TRBJ1-2,-,TRBD1,TRBV25-1,14,TGTGCCAGCAGAGTGACAGGGTCAGACTATGGCTACACCTTC,CASRVTGSDYGYTF
TRBJ1-2,-,TRBD1,TRBV6-6,15,TGTGCCAGCAGCCTTGACAGGGTTATTAACTATGGCTACACCTTC,CASSLDRVINYGYTF
TRBJ2-7,-,TRBD2,TRBV30,17,TGTGCCTGGAGTTTGCATAGCGGGAGGGCCGCTGTCTACGAGCAGTACTTC,CAWSLHSGRAAVYEQYF
TRBJ1-5,-,-,TRBV7-2,15,TGTGCCAGCAGCTTAGCGCAGGGGACGGATCAGCCCCAGCATTTT,CASSLAQGTDQPQHF
TRBJ1-3,-,-,TRBV13,13,TGTGCCAGCAGCTTAAAGTCTGGAAACACCATATATTTT,CASSLKSGNTIYF